Listed below are T cell receptor beta chains from one sample, sequenced in a study of T-cell memory formation after mild COVID-19. TCRdb ran MiXCR on the 5' RACE reads and lists one entry per CDR3 protein. The sample carries 200,000 to 250,000 distinct CDR3 sequences, 15% to 20% recorded once. Material: PBMCs or a T cell subset sorted from them (not recorded which). The receptors come from a man between 18 and 35 years old who had mild COVID-19 (a few samples of this study predate the infection). Cell type and time point are not known. The CDR3 runs from the conserved cysteine through the conserved F or W. D genes are given only for firm matches. Some rows mark clone size as missing; the rest say once, few, many or name a class of expanded clone.

J gene | D gene | clone size | V gene | CDR3 protein | CDR3 DNA
TRBJ1-2 | TRBD1 | many | TRBV25-1 | CASQTGGGHGYTF | TGTGCCAGCCAGACAGGGGGCGGTCATGGCTACACCTTC
TRBJ1-4 | . | few | TRBV20-1 | CSARVLASEGKLFF | TGCAGTGCTAGAGTGCTTGCCTCAGAAGGGAAACTGTTTTTT
TRBJ2-3 | . | . | TRBV15 | CATSRDSISTDTQYF | TGTGCCACCAGCAGAGACAGTATTAGCACAGATACGCAGTATTTT
TRBJ2-1 | TRBD2 | . | TRBV7-2 | CASSETSGGAREQFF | TGTGCCAGCAGTGAAACTAGCGGGGGGGCTCGTGAGCAGTTCTTC
TRBJ2-2 | TRBD2 | few | TRBV9 | CASSANSGETGELFF | TGTGCCAGCAGCGCGAATAGCGGGGAAACCGGGGAGCTGTTTTTT
TRBJ1-2 | TRBD1 | . | TRBV5-1 | CASSSTGGQSYGYTF | TGCGCCAGCAGCTCGACGGGGGGACAGAGCTATGGCTACACCTTC
TRBJ2-3 | . | few | TRBV9 | CASSLGEAQNTQYF | TGTGCCAGCAGCTTGGGGGAGGCTCAGAATACGCAGTATTTT
TRBJ1-5 | . | . | TRBV28 | CASSQKGQPQHF | TGTGCCAGCAGCCAAAAGGGACAGCCCCAGCATTTT
TRBJ2-3 | TRBD2 | . | TRBV7-2 | CASSLVPSGGTDTQYF | TGTGCCAGCAGCTTGGTTCCTAGCGGGGGCACAGATACGCAGTATTTT
TRBJ2-2 | TRBD1 | many | TRBV6-6 | CASSLDRGSGELFF | TGTGCCAGCAGTCTCGACAGGGGGAGCGGGGAGCTGTTTTTT
TRBJ1-2 | TRBD1 | few | TRBV4-3 | CASSQHTTGNYGYTF | TGCGCCAGCAGCCAACATACGACAGGGAACTATGGCTACACCTTC
TRBJ1-3 | . | few | TRBV7-6 | CASSSTVPGNTIYF | TGTGCCAGCAGCTCCACAGTCCCTGGAAACACCATATATTTT
TRBJ2-5 | TRBD1 | few | TRBV6-2/TRBV6-3 | CASSYSMGQIQETQYF | TGTGCCAGCAGTTACTCGATGGGACAGATTCAAGAGACCCAGTACTTC
TRBJ1-4 | . | few | TRBV6-5 | CASRLNREESEKLFF | TGTGCCAGCAGACTCAACAGGGAAGAGAGTGAAAAACTGTTTTTT
TRBJ1-2 | . | . | TRBV12-3/TRBV12-4 | CASSPVTSGYTF | TGTGCCAGCAGTCCAGTGACAAGTGGCTACACCTTC
TRBJ1-1 | . | . | TRBV27 | CASRRTMNTEAFF | TGTGCCAGCAGAAGGACCATGAACACTGAAGCTTTCTTT
TRBJ1-5 | TRBD1 | . | TRBV18 | CASSQLTGGNQPQHF | TGTGCCAGCTCACAATTGACAGGGGGAAATCAGCCCCAGCATTTT
TRBJ2-2 | . | few | TRBV7-9 | CASNPGQHTGELFF | TGTGCCAGCAATCCCGGGCAGCACACCGGGGAGCTGTTTTTT
TRBJ2-3 | TRBD2 | few | TRBV9 | CASSVLTSGGTDTQYF | TGTGCCAGCAGCGTGCTTACTAGCGGGGGCACAGATACGCAGTATTTT
TRBJ1-1 | . | few | TRBV7-9 | CASSFKNTEAFF | TGTGCCAGCAGCTTCAAGAACACTGAAGCTTTCTTT
TRBJ2-1 | . | few | TRBV20-1 | CSRGAQPPYNEQFF | TGCAGTAGGGGAGCGCAACCTCCCTACAATGAGCAGTTCTTC
TRBJ2-3 | . | few | TRBV9 | CASSARSPGTDTQYF | TGTGCCAGCAGCGCAAGAAGCCCGGGAACAGATACGCAGTATTTT
TRBJ2-7 | TRBD1 | . | TRBV7-9 | CASSQGGTGAYEQYF | TGTGCCAGCAGCCAAGGGGGGACAGGGGCCTACGAGCAGTACTTC
TRBJ2-6 | TRBD2 | . | TRBV18 | CASPPPGGGSGANVLTF | TGTGCCAGCCCACCCCCGGGGGGGGGCTCTGGGGCCAACGTCCTGACTTTC
TRBJ2-1 | TRBD2 | . | TRBV6-2/TRBV6-3 | CASREREDNEQFF | TGTGCCAGCAGGGAGCGGGAGGACAATGAGCAGTTCTTC
TRBJ1-1 | . | few | TRBV6-5 | CASSYLREDTEAFF | TGTGCCAGCAGTTACCTAAGGGAGGACACTGAAGCTTTCTTT
TRBJ2-1 | . | . | TRBV7-2 | CASTSTNEQFF | TGTGCCAGCACCTCCACCAATGAGCAGTTCTTC
TRBJ1-5 | . | . | TRBV4-2 | CASSQKGGGQPQHF | TGTGCCAGCAGCCAAAAGGGGGGGGGTCAGCCCCAGCATTTT
TRBJ1-2 | . | . | TRBV6-6 | CASRDRDGYGYTF | TGTGCCAGCAGGGACCGGGACGGATATGGCTACACCTTC
TRBJ2-7 | TRBD1 | . | TRBV6-2/TRBV6-3 | CASSSPPTGRYEQYF | TGTGCCAGCAGTTCCCCTCCGACAGGGCGGTACGAGCAGTACTTC
TRBJ1-1 | TRBD1 | few | TRBV7-2 | CASTTGGNIEAFF | TGTGCCAGCACCACAGGGGGGAACATTGAAGCTTTCTTT
TRBJ1-5 | . | . | TRBV20-1 | CSATYSNQPQHF | TGCAGTGCTACCTATAGCAATCAGCCCCAGCATTTT
TRBJ1-1 | . | few | TRBV4-3 | CASSQVSGSMNTEAFF | TGCGCCAGCAGCCAAGTGTCAGGCTCCATGAACACTGAAGCTTTCTTT
TRBJ2-1 | . | many | TRBV5-1 | CASSLGPPGNEQFF | TGCGCCAGCAGCTTGGGGCCACCAGGGAATGAGCAGTTCTTC
TRBJ2-5 | TRBD2 | . | TRBV29-1 | CSVAPGEGGETQYF | TGCAGCGTTGCGCCCGGCGAGGGAGGGGAGACCCAGTACTTC
TRBJ2-5 | . | few | TRBV12-3/TRBV12-4 | CASSYAGAGTQYF | TGTGCCAGCAGTTATGCGGGGGCCGGGACCCAGTACTTC
TRBJ2-1 | TRBD1 | many | TRBV7-9 | CASGSGGSYNEQFF | TGTGCCAGCGGATCAGGGGGCTCCTACAATGAGCAGTTCTTC
TRBJ2-2 | . | few | TRBV5-1 | CASSFRDTTGELFF | TGCGCCAGCAGCTTCCGGGACACCACCGGGGAGCTGTTTTTT
TRBJ1-2 | TRBD1 | . | TRBV4-2 | CASSQVTGEGGYTF | TGTGCCAGCAGCCAAGTAACAGGGGAGGGAGGCTACACCTTC
TRBJ1-5 | . | . | TRBV28 | CASSLRQAEGDQPQHF | TGTGCCAGCAGTCTTCGCCAGGCGGAAGGGGATCAGCCCCAGCATTTT
TRBJ2-3 | . | . | TRBV10-3 | CAITGTSTDTQYF | TGTGCCATCACAGGAACTAGCACAGATACGCAGTATTTT
TRBJ2-1 | TRBD2 | many | TRBV20-1 | CSARTIAGGNEQFF | TGCAGTGCTAGGACAATAGCGGGGGGAAATGAGCAGTTCTTC
TRBJ2-3 | . | few | TRBV7-2 | CASSPFRVLDTQYF | TGTGCCAGCAGCCCTTTCAGGGTATTGGATACGCAGTATTTT
TRBJ1-2 | . | few | TRBV11-2 | CASSSRSGNYGYTF | TGTGCCAGCAGCTCCCGATCAGGGAACTATGGCTACACCTTC
TRBJ1-5 | . | . | TRBV6-2/TRBV6-3 | CASSPLGRKNQPQHF | TGTGCCAGCAGTCCCCTCGGACGGAAGAATCAGCCCCAGCATTTT
TRBJ2-5 | . | . | TRBV7-2 | CASSTMDVGAVQETQYF | TGTGCCAGCAGCACCATGGACGTGGGCGCCGTCCAAGAGACCCAGTACTTC
TRBJ2-2 | . | . | TRBV5-1 | CASSLAGGVNTGELFF | TGCGCCAGCAGCTTGGCCGGCGGGGTGAACACCGGGGAGCTGTTTTTT
TRBJ2-7 | . | few | TRBV6-2/TRBV6-3 | CASGTGASSYEQYF | TGTGCCAGCGGGACGGGGGCCTCCTCCTACGAGCAGTACTTC
TRBJ2-2 | . | few | TRBV12-3/TRBV12-4 | CASSFNGLGTGELFF | TGTGCCAGCAGTTTTAATGGTTTGGGAACCGGGGAGCTGTTTTTT
TRBJ2-2 | . | few | TRBV5-4 | CASRVGQPNTGELFF | TGTGCCAGCAGAGTGGGGCAGCCGAACACCGGGGAGCTGTTTTTT
TRBJ2-3 | TRBD1 | few | TRBV4-1 | CASSQERQGPNTDTQYF | TGCGCCAGCAGCCAGGAAAGACAGGGGCCTAACACAGATACGCAGTATTTT
TRBJ1-1 | TRBD1 | few | TRBV5-1 | CASSLEGQVTEAFF | TGCGCCAGCAGCCTGGAGGGACAGGTCACTGAAGCTTTCTTT
TRBJ2-7 | . | . | TRBV4-2 | CASSQDPTGSYEQYF | TGTGCCAGCAGCCAAGATCCCACAGGCTCCTACGAGCAGTACTTC
TRBJ2-1 | . | few | TRBV11-2 | CASSPTGGFNEQFF | TGTGCCAGCAGCCCGACTGGGGGGTTCAATGAGCAGTTCTTC
TRBJ1-2 | TRBD1 | . | TRBV9 | CASSVGGDSLGYGYTF | TGTGCCAGCAGCGTAGGAGGGGACAGCTTGGGCTATGGCTACACCTTC
TRBJ2-7 | . | . | TRBV7-2 | CASSFEPLDSYEQYF | TGTGCCAGCAGTTTTGAGCCTCTCGATTCCTACGAGCAGTACTTC
TRBJ1-5 | . | few | TRBV7-2 | CASSLSEGRPQHF | TGTGCCAGCAGCTTATCAGAGGGGCGGCCCCAGCATTTT
TRBJ1-2 | TRBD1 | few | TRBV6-5 | CASSYQNSGQGIYGYTF | TGTGCCAGCAGTTACCAGAACTCGGGACAGGGGATCTATGGCTACACCTTC
TRBJ1-6 | . | many | TRBV5-6 | CASSLGLGGSPLHF | TGTGCCAGCAGCTTGGGTCTTGGGGGTTCACCCCTCCACTTT
TRBJ1-4 | TRBD1 | few | TRBV25-1 | CASSEQDRGKLFF | TGTGCCAGCAGTGAACAGGACAGGGGAAAACTGTTTTTT